This T cell receptor (beta chain) was observed in a study of T cells after yellow fever vaccination. Findings and caveats of the study: Detected again after the booster were most primary-vaccination clones, at 95% to 97% CD4 and around 91% CD8. The CD4 and CD8 compartments had a small share of their clonotypes in common.

Remarks on this clonotype: What it binds is not known.

The CDR3 extends over 14 amino acids. The V gene lost 2 bases and the J gene lost 6 bases, with 11 bases spanning the gap. Looked up from germline, CDR1 is SGHTA and CDR2 is FQGNSA. UMIs and a universal primer site were added when TCR cDNA was made by 5'RACE template switching. TCRdb redid the calling of the 5' RACE reads with MiXCR, one entry per CDR3 protein. Altogether 200,000 or so distinct CDR3 sequences are present, around 6.7% being singletons, with the ten largest covering 1% to 1.2%. V usage is TRBV7-2 and J usage is TRBJ2-1, with D hard to call. The source of this sequence is a man younger than 45 who received the YFV17D yellow fever vaccine. This sample comprised CD4+ T cells sorted from PBMCs, obtained on the day of the yellow fever booster vaccination. The DNA for the CDR3 is TGTGCCAGCAGCTTACTACCGGACCCCAATGAGCAGTTCTTC. Translated, it gives CASSLLPDPNEQFF.